This TCR beta chain was sequenced for a study of blood T cell repertoires in COVID-19. The wider study: There were acute and convalescent COVID-19 samples, and they came from the United States, Italy and Spain.

The data were produced by immunoSEQ multiplex PCR, yet TCRdb's version contains in-frame clones alone and is incomplete. Found here are almost 95,000 clones, 65% to 85% of them singletons; the top ten hold 6.3%. The V gene's germline CDR1 is LNHDA and CDR2 SQIVND (reference sequence). V was pared by 4 bases and J by 1 base, with 7 bases of the junction left unmatched. The CDR3 contains 16 residues. V is TRBV19 and J is TRBJ2-5; TRBD2 matches at 9 bases. The clonotype comes from a man aged 55 to 69 with acute or convalescent COVID-19. The source material was peripheral blood. The CDR3 nucleotides are TGTGCCAGTAGTAACGGACTAGCGAGATCCCAAGAGACCCAGTACTTC. Amino acid sequence: CASSNGLARSQETQYF.